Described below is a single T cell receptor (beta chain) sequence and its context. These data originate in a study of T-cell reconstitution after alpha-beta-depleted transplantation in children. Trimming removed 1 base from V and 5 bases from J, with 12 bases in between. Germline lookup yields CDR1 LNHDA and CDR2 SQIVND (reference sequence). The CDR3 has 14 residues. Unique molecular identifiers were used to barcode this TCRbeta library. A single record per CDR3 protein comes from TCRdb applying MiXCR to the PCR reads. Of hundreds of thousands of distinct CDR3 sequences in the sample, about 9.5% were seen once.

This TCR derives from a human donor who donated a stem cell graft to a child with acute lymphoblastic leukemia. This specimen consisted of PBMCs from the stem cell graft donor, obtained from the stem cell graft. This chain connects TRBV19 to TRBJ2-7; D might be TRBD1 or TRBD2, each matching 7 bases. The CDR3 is CASSIAGGQDEQYF. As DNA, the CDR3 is TGTGCCAGTAGTATAGCGGGAGGACAGGACGAGCAGTACTTC.